Listed below are T cell receptor beta chains from one sample, sequenced in a study of radiotherapy plus CTLA-4 blockade in lung cancer. The assay was immunoSEQ multiplex PCR, and TCRdb's table has in-frame clones only and misses some. Of about 19,000 clones listed, roughly 86% were seen once; the top ten hold 20% to 25%. The material was peripheral blood, obtained from a patient treated with radiotherapy plus ipilimumab. These receptors were collected from a human donor with non-small cell lung cancer whose response to radiotherapy plus ipilimumab could not be evaluated. The CDR3 runs from the conserved cysteine through the conserved F or W. The D gene is left open where the match is weak. Size tells how often a clone was seen (once, few, many) or the class of an expanded clone, and some rows leave it out.

cdr3_nt,cdr3_aa,j_call,d_call,clone_size,v_call
TGTGCCAGCAGCTTGGTCGGACAGGGGGGGTATGGCTACACCTTC,CASSLVGQGGYGYTF,TRBJ1-2,TRBD1,NA,TRBV5-6
TGTGCCAGCGGGGATGCATCGAAGGGGTCCAATCAGCCCCAGCATTTT,CASGDASKGSNQPQHF,TRBJ1-5,NA,NA,TRBV28
TGTGCCAGCAGCGCCGTCTTTCGGGGGGGTTACGAGCAGTACTTC,CASSAVFRGGYEQYF,TRBJ2-7,TRBD2,NA,TRBV11-2
TGCAGCGTTGGATCCTGGACAGGCGGCTATGGCTACACCTTC,CSVGSWTGGYGYTF,TRBJ1-2,TRBD1,once,TRBV29-1
TGTGCCATCAGGGGGGGGGAGTTGAACACAGATACGCAGTATTTT,CAIRGGELNTDTQYF,TRBJ2-3,TRBD2,NA,TRBV10-3
TGTGCCAGCAGTGAAGCCGGAGGGCGGGGTGGCTACACCTTC,CASSEAGGRGGYTF,TRBJ1-2,NA,medium-sized,TRBV2
TGTGCCAGCTCACAGGACTTCAGTGGGGGGAGAGAGACCCAGTACTTC,CASSQDFSGGRETQYF,TRBJ2-5,NA,NA,TRBV18
TGTGCCATGAAACAAGTTACCGGGGGTGGTCGGACTGAAGCTTTCTTT,CAMKQVTGGGRTEAFF,TRBJ1-1,NA,NA,TRBV10-3
TGTGCCAGCAGTTTATCAGGTTTTGGTTCACCCCTCCACTTT,CASSLSGFGSPLHF,TRBJ1-6,NA,few,TRBV28
TGTGCCAGCACCCTCACTAGCGGGAGCCACGAGCAGTACTTC,CASTLTSGSHEQYF,TRBJ2-7,TRBD2,once,TRBV28
TGTGCCAGCAGTTCCGCAGCGGGACTAGCGGCCAATGAGCAGTTCTTC,CASSSAAGLAANEQFF,TRBJ2-1,TRBD2,NA,TRBV28
TGTGCCAGCAGTCACGACTCTCAACCCCAGCATTTT,CASSHDSQPQHF,TRBJ1-5,NA,few,TRBV6-1
TGTGCCAGCAGTCCAAAAATCGGGACAGGCGGGGAAAAACTGTTTTTT,CASSPKIGTGGEKLFF,TRBJ1-4,TRBD1,NA,TRBV7-2